One and the same sample provided the 32 T cell receptor beta chains below, sequenced in a study of T cells in Graves' hyperthyroidism and ophthalmopathy. Researchers took RNA transcripts and amplified the TCR beta CDR3 regions from them. HTBI primers were employed in a first-round RT-PCR of the TCR CDR3. MiXCR was run by TCRdb on the multiplex PCR reads, yielding one entry per CDR3 protein. The table has some 400,000 distinct CDR3 sequences, roughly 14% seen once. Sequenced sample: blood. These receptors all come from a young man with Graves' hyperthyroidism that later progressed to Graves' ophthalmopathy.

This sequence joins TRBV2 and TRBJ2-3, with 9 positions matching TRBD2. Germline trimming cut 6 bases from V and 1 base from J; bases unmatched to any gene: 5. Germline V gives CDR1 SNHLY, CDR2 FYNNEI. There are 15 residues in the CDR3. The CDR3 is CASRATSGGTDTQYF. In DNA, the CDR3 is TGTGCCAGCAGGGCGACTAGCGGAGGCACAGATACGCAGTATTTT.

The J gene is TRBJ1-6, the V gene TRBV19; D is undetermined. The length of the CDR3 is 14 residues. Per germline, CDR1 LNHDA and CDR2 SQIVND (reference sequence). Trimming stripped 3 bases from V and 3 bases from J, with 6 bases between. CDR3 loop: CASSIGHYNSPLHF. The CDR3 DNA reads as TGTGCCAGTAGTATCGGGCACTATAATTCACCCCTCCACTTT.

This clonotype appeared many times. The chain uses TRBV28 and TRBJ1-5; weak D call: TRBD1 (5 bases). CDR1 MDHEN and CDR2 SYDVKM come from the germline V gene. The CDR3 extends over 15 amino acids. V shed 3 bases and J shed 0 bases, with 9 bases lying between them. The CDR3 nucleotides read TGTGCCAGCAGTTTCGGGGGTTATAGCAATCAGCCCCAGCATTTT. Translating gives CASSFGGYSNQPQHF.

The rearrangement links TRBV12-3 or TRBV12-4 to TRBJ1-4; a possible D gene is TRBD1 (5 bases). This CDR3 comprises 15 residues. Trimming removed 2 bases from V and 8 bases from J, with 15 bases in between. In DNA form, the CDR3 reads TGTGCCAGCAGTTTACCGGGGCGCGTGGAGGAAAAACTGTTTTTT. Protein product: CASSLPGRVEEKLFF.

This clonotype has more than one count but fewer than ten. This chain joins TRBV3-1 and TRBJ2-7; D is perhaps TRBD1 (5 bases). The germline V gene has CDR1 LGHDT and CDR2 YNNKEL (reference sequence). The CDR3 is 14 amino acids. V was cut by 0 bases and J by 0 bases, with 6 bases left in between. The CDR3 sequence is CASSQEQASYEQYF. The CDR3 DNA reads as TGTGCCAGCAGCCAAGAACAGGCCTCCTACGAGCAGTACTTC.

This clonotype was recorded many times. The rearrangement joins TRBV28 to TRBJ2-2, with 15 bases identical to TRBD2. Germline lookup yields CDR1 MDHEN and CDR2 SYDVKM. The CDR3 is made up of 20 amino acids. V gave up 4 bases and J gave up 0 bases; unmatched junction bases: 9. CDR3 sequence: CASSSYSGLAGGSNTGELFF. The CDR3, as DNA: TGTGCCAGCAGTTCCTACTCGGGACTAGCGGGGGGTTCGAACACCGGGGAGCTGTTTTTT.

As to this clonotype: Being one base from a much bigger clone, this may be a read error. Since no conserved phenylalanine or tryptophan closes the CDR3, a read error is the likely cause. The rearrangement links TRBV3-1 to TRBJ1-1; D gene unclear. Germline V lookup: CDR1 LGHDT, CDR2 YNNKEL (reference sequence). CDR3 length: 13 residues. Trimming removed 4 bases from V and 5 bases from J, with 11 bases in between. The CDR3 sequence is CASSPQTWTEAFL. DNA of the CDR3: TGTGCCAGCAGCCCACAAACATGGACTGAAGCTTTCCTT.

This clonotype was detected ten times or more. The gene calls are TRBV3-1 and TRBJ2-3; D is unclear. This CDR3 is built from 13 residues. V lost 2 bases, J lost 8 bases, and 11 bases lay in between. Germline-derived CDR1 and CDR2 are LGHDT and YNNKEL (reference sequence). The CDR3 region has the DNA TGTGCCAGCAGCCAACACGGACGGGTTACGCAGTATTTT. Protein sequence: CASSQHGRVTQYF.

The chain joins TRBV28 to TRBJ2-5; 10 positions agree with TRBD1. The length of the CDR3 is 15 residues. J was trimmed by 4 bases and V by 1 base; bases with no gene match: 3. Germline lookup yields CDR1 MDHEN and CDR2 SYDVKM. The CDR3 bases are TGTGCCAGCAGTTTATTGACAGGGGGCGTAGAGACCCAGTACTTC. It specifies CASSLLTGGVETQYF.

The chain links TRBV7-2 to TRBJ2-3; 12 nucleotides match TRBD2. This CDR3 comprises 17 residues. The ends lost 0 bases at V and 6 bases at J; junction bases unmatched: 7. Per the germline V gene, CDR1 is SGHTA and CDR2 is FQGNSA. CDR3 residues: CASSLALAGGPGDTQYF. The CDR3 region has the DNA TGTGCCAGCAGCTTAGCGCTAGCGGGGGGGCCCGGGGATACGCAGTATTTT.

The chain is built from TRBV28 and TRBJ2-1; D may be TRBD2 (7 bases). The CDR3 runs to 16 residues. V was pared by 2 bases and J by 5 bases, with 16 bases between. CDR1 is MDHEN and CDR2 is SYDVKM in the germline V gene. CDR3 DNA sequence: TGTGCCAGCAGTTTACGCCGAGGGGGGGGAAACAATGAGCAGTTCTTC. Translated, it gives CASSLRRGGGNNEQFF.

This clonotype occurred a few times. V is TRBV18 and J is TRBJ1-3; D not resolved. Trimming took 6 bases from V and 4 from J, leaving 13 bases between them. CDR1 KGHSH and CDR2 LQKENI come from the germline V gene. This CDR3 comprises 14 residues. CDR3 DNA: TGTGCCAGCTCCCCGGAACCTTACGGAAACACCATATATTTT. Residues: CASSPEPYGNTIYF.

In this sample, this clonotype turned up a few times. The rearrangement joins TRBV27 to TRBJ2-5; 9 bases align to TRBD1. Unmatched junction bases numbered 11, after V lost 5 bases and J lost 7 bases. CDR3 length equals 15 residues. Germline lookup yields CDR1 MNHEY and CDR2 SMNVEV (reference sequence). The CDR3 is CASSPSGTGHGTQYF. The CDR3 bases are TGTGCCAGCAGTCCGAGTGGGACAGGGCATGGGACCCAGTACTTC.

In its sample, this clonotype was seen many times. The rearrangement joins TRBV28 to TRBJ1-5; D perhaps matches TRBD1 (5 bases). This CDR3 contains 17 residues. V was cut by 3 bases and J by 1 base, with 16 bases left in between. The germline CDR1 and CDR2 sequences are MDHEN and SYDVKM. CDR3 sequence: CASSFEWGRGSNQPQHF. The CDR3 nucleotides read TGTGCCAGCAGTTTCGAGTGGGGCCGGGGGAGCAATCAGCCCCAGCATTTT.

For the CDR3, the DNA is TGTGCCAGCAGTGATAGCCCCCCAACTAGCGGGGGATACACCGGGGAGCTGTTTTTT. Its translation: CASSDSPPTSGGYTGELFF. V gene TRBV6-1 combines with J gene TRBJ2-2, with TRBD2 identical over 11 bases. After removal of 3 bases from V and 3 bases from J, the junction contained 12 bases not matched to a gene. Germline-derived CDR1 and CDR2 are MNHNS and SASEGT. This CDR3 has 19 residues.

In this sample, this clonotype turned up a few times. The chain couples TRBV15 to TRBJ1-5; D unresolved. The germline CDR1 and CDR2 sequences are LNHNV and YYDKDF (reference sequence). This CDR3 contains 14 residues. The V end was cut by 5 bases, the J end by 9 bases, with 17 bases between. In DNA form, the CDR3 reads TGTGCCACCAGCCCGATGACCTATACGGGGCCCCAGCATTTT. Translating gives CATSPMTYTGPQHF.

This clonotype has just a few counts. This chain links TRBV7-8 with TRBJ2-7; D is perhaps TRBD1 (6 bases). V lost 4 bases to trimming and J lost 7 bases, with 14 bases between them. CDR1 is SGHVS and CDR2 is FQNEAQ in the germline V gene. CDR3 length equals 13 residues. In DNA form, the CDR3 reads TGTGCCAGCAGCTCTCGACAGGTGGGAGAGCAGTACTTC. It specifies CASSSRQVGEQYF.

This clonotype was detected ten times or more. This sequence joins TRBV4-1 and TRBJ2-7, with a weak D call TRBD1 (5 bases). V dropped 0 bases and J dropped 2 bases, with 17 bases sitting between them. CDR1 MGHRA and CDR2 YSYEKL come from the germline V gene. This CDR3 has 17 amino acids. The CDR3 DNA is TGCGCCAGCAGCCAAGATATTTCGACAGAGCTGACCTACGAGCAGTACTTC. Translation gives CASSQDISTELTYEQYF.

This chain joins TRBV5-4 and TRBJ2-7, with D possibly being TRBD2 (7 bases). This CDR3 spans 15 amino acids. Germline loops: CDR1 SGHNT, CDR2 YYREEE (reference sequence). Trimming took 0 bases from V and 5 from J, leaving 15 bases between them. As DNA, the CDR3 is TGTGCCAGCAGCTTGGGGGGGGGCGCGGACCACGAGCAGTACTTC. This gives the protein CASSLGGGADHEQYF.

This clonotype was found many times. The genes are TRBV5-1 and TRBJ2-2, with D possibly being TRBD1 (6 bases). Germline CDR1 SGHRS, CDR2 YFSETQ. This CDR3 has 15 amino acids. The V and J ends lost 1 base and 7 bases respectively, with 14 bases between them. CDR3 amino acids: CASSLIGQSSGELFF. Written as DNA, the CDR3 is TGCGCCAGCAGCTTGATAGGACAGTCCAGCGGGGAGCTGTTTTTT.

J is TRBJ2-7 and V is TRBV12-3 or TRBV12-4; 11 bases fit TRBD2. V was clipped by 2 bases and J by 0 bases; unmatched bases: 12. CDR3 size: 19 residues. CDR3 region: CASSLIPLGLAGGSYEQYF. The CDR3 coding sequence is TGTGCCAGCAGTTTAATTCCCCTCGGCCTAGCGGGGGGCTCCTACGAGCAGTACTTC.

V and J are TRBV5-1 and TRBJ2-3; D is undetermined. The CDR3 consists of 11 residues. CDR1 and CDR2 (germline): SGHRS, YFSETQ. V was clipped by 4 bases and J by 4 bases, with 4 bases between them. This CDR3 reads CASSGSDTQYF. CDR3 coding DNA: TGCGCCAGCAGCGGGTCAGATACGCAGTATTTT. Combining the CDR3 with reference TRBV5-1 and TRBJ2-3 gives the whole variable domain KAGVTQTPRYLIKTRGQQVTLSCSPISGHRSVSWYQQTPGQGLQFLFEYFSETQRNKGNFPGRFSGRQFSNSRSEMNVSTLELGDSALYLCASSGSDTQYFGPGTRLTVL.

This clonotype has more than one count but fewer than ten. This chain connects TRBV19 to TRBJ1-1; possible D gene TRBD1, 6 bases. The CDR3 spans 14 residues. V shed 1 base and J shed 6 bases, with 12 bases lying between them. Germline loops: CDR1 LNHDA, CDR2 SQIVND (reference sequence). The DNA of the CDR3 is TGTGCCAGTAGTATAGGACTACAGGGAGCTGAAGCTTTCTTT. Translation: CASSIGLQGAEAFF.

Ten or more counts support this clonotype. The genes are TRBV5-1 and TRBJ1-2; D is possibly TRBD1 (6 bases). This CDR3 has 13 residues. The germline CDR1 and CDR2 sequences are SGHRS and YFSETQ. Trimming pared 0 bases from V and 6 bases from J, leaving 9 bases between. The CDR3 bases are TGCGCCAGCAGCTTGGCCGAGGGGGATGGCTACACCTTC. It encodes CASSLAEGDGYTF. The variable domain in full, with the rest retrieved from reference TRBV5-1 and TRBJ1-2, is KAGVTQTPRYLIKTRGQQVTLSCSPISGHRSVSWYQQTPGQGLQFLFEYFSETQRNKGNFPGRFSGRQFSNSRSEMNVSTLELGDSALYLCASSLAEGDGYTFGSGTRLTVV.

This clonotype showed up many times. The chain employs TRBV11-2 and TRBJ2-3; no reliable D call. Trimming stripped 5 bases from V and 2 bases from J, with 8 bases between. The CDR3 spans 13 residues. Germline V gene sequence: CDR1 SGHAT, CDR2 FQNNGV. The CDR3 region is CASSPLDTDTQYF. For the CDR3, the DNA is TGTGCCAGCAGCCCCTTAGACACAGATACGCAGTATTTT.

The table lists this clonotype with many counts. The junction departs from germline at one end; a sequencing error may be responsible. The chain has TRBV11-3 and TRBJ1-4; D perhaps matches TRBD1 (5 bases). The CDR3 is 15 amino acids. Germline CDR1 is SGHNT and CDR2 is YENEEA. Here the CDR3 DNA reads TGTGCCGGCAGGTTACGTTTGGGGGCTAATGAAAAACTGTTTTTT. Amino acids: CAGRLRLGANEKLFF.

Ten or more counts support this clonotype. V usage is TRBV12-3 or TRBV12-4 and J usage is TRBJ1-4; D is possibly TRBD1 (6 bases). The CDR3 has 14 residues. V shed 5 bases and J shed 1 base, with 8 bases lying between them. CDR3 region: CASSRTVTNEKLFF. CDR3 coding DNA: TGTGCCAGCAGTCGGACAGTAACTAATGAAAAACTGTTTTTT.

In its sample, this clonotype was seen many times. This chain connects TRBV6-1 to TRBJ2-2; TRBD2 is a possible D gene (5 bases). The V and J ends lost 3 bases and 7 bases respectively, with 9 bases between them. This CDR3 has 13 residues. The germline CDR1 and CDR2 sequences are MNHNS and SASEGT. CDR3 in DNA: TGTGCCAGCAGTGAGGACTGGCGCGGGGAGCTGTTTTTT. Translated, it gives CASSEDWRGELFF.

This clonotype was found many times. This chain uses TRBV3-1 with TRBJ1-4, with D unclear. CDR3 length equals 14 residues. Germline CDR1 LGHDT, CDR2 YNNKEL (reference sequence). Trimming pared 2 bases from V and 7 bases from J, leaving 11 bases between. The CDR3 sequence is CASSQLAGREKLFF. CDR3 coding DNA: TGTGCCAGCAGCCAATTGGCTGGTCGTGAAAAACTGTTTTTT.

The rearrangement links TRBV28 to TRBJ2-3; D unclear. The CDR3 extends over 14 amino acids. Germline V lookup: CDR1 MDHEN, CDR2 SYDVKM. Trimming removed 5 bases at V and 6 bases at J, with 15 bases between. This chain's CDR3 is CASSPTPPADTQYF. Written as DNA, the CDR3 is TGTGCCAGCAGTCCTACCCCCCCCGCGGATACGCAGTATTTT. Combining the CDR3 with reference TRBV28 and TRBJ2-3 gives the whole variable domain DVKVTQSSRYLVKRTGEKVFLECVQDMDHENMFWYRQDPGLGLRLIYFSYDVKMKEKGDIPEGYSVSREKKERFSLILESASTNQTSMYLCASSPTPPADTQYFGPGTRLTVL.

This clonotype has ten or more counts. This chain links TRBV3-1 with TRBJ1-2, with 7 bases aligning to TRBD1. The J segment lost 4 bases and the V segment lost 0 bases, leaving 5 bases of the junction unmatched. This CDR3 has 15 residues. CDR1 and CDR2 (germline): LGHDT, YNNKEL (reference sequence). The CDR3 nucleotides read TGTGCCAGCAGCCAAGATTTGGGGACAGTCTATGGCTACACCTTC. Translating it yields CASSQDLGTVYGYTF.

This clonotype was seen at least ten times. V gene TRBV28 combines with J gene TRBJ2-3, with 11 bases that match TRBD1. The length of the CDR3 is 17 residues. CDR1 is MDHEN and CDR2 is SYDVKM in the germline V gene. Trimming at V came to 2 bases and at J to 0 bases, leaving 4 bases not matched to a gene. The CDR3 DNA sequence: TGTGCCAGCAGTTTACCGCGGGACAGGGGGAGCACAGATACGCAGTATTTT. It specifies CASSLPRDRGSTDTQYF.